This TCR beta chain came from a study of T cell responses to AZD1222 COVID-19 vaccine. Study-wide results and limits: Two AZD1222 doses significantly raised spike-specific TCR breadth and depth over controls. Sampled repertoires all dated from after the peak T cell response. Females outnumbered males among donors, who were mostly white British; clonal diversity was possibly underestimated.

Whether given at about 4 or about 12 weeks, second doses were pooled. Germline CDR1 SGHVS, CDR2 FQNEAQ. The CDR3 totals 14 residues. With 1 base removed from V and 0 bases from J, the gap between germline ends came to 7 bases. Concerning this clone itself: The antigen remains unidentified.

This table comes from immunoSEQ multiplex PCR, and its TCRdb copy is limited to in-frame clones, with some not included. The table includes about 110,000 clones, roughly 89% detected once. V is TRBV7-8 and J is TRBJ2-7; D is ambiguous. The sample here was peripheral blood, taken 28 days after the second AZD1222 dose. The TCR comes from an adult who received the AZD1222 COVID-19 vaccine. CDR3 in DNA: TGTGCCAGCAGCTTAGGACTCTTCTCCTACGAGCAGTACTTC. This sequence encodes CASSLGLFSYEQYF.